The text below deals with one TCR beta chain. The investigators amplified TCR beta CDR3 regions from RNA transcripts. During a first-round RT-PCR of the TCR CDR3, the HTBI primer set was used. TCRdb passed the multiplex PCR reads through MiXCR, listing each CDR3 protein once. This repertoire shows around 690,000 distinct CDR3 sequences, 15% to 20% found once; its top ten account for roughly 16%. These data originate in a study of T cells in Graves' hyperthyroidism and ophthalmopathy. The sequenced sample consisted of blood. The TCR was taken from a man in his forties or fifties with Graves' hyperthyroidism.

CDR3 amino acids: CSVRTSAYNEQFF. CDR3 nucleotide sequence: TGCAGCGTCCGGACTAGCGCATACAATGAGCAGTTCTTC. The chain employs TRBV29-1 and TRBJ2-1, with 9 positions matching TRBD2. Germline CDR1 is SQVTM and CDR2 is ANQGSEA. The trim removed 6 bases at V and 4 bases at J, leaving 4 bases unmatched. The length of the CDR3 is 13 residues.